These 23 T cell receptor beta chains came from one sample sequenced in a study of cytomegalovirus exposure and HLA in healthy donors. The PCR employed 60 Vbeta primers together with 13 Jbeta primers. The protocol was immunoSEQ multiplex PCR, while the TCRdb copy is restricted to in-frame clones and leaves out a portion. There are around 93,000 clones in the sample; approximately 72% occur only once, and 3.3% lies in the top ten. The sample comprised PBMCs. The receptors shown here come from a woman between 40 and 55 years old in good health and CMV-seronegative.

In this sample, this clone turned up once. The V gene is TRBV27, the J gene TRBJ2-1; TRBD2 is a possible D gene (6 bases). V gave up 6 bases and J gave up 4 bases, with 10 bases separating them. Germline CDR1 is MNHEY and CDR2 is SMNVEV (reference sequence). CDR3 length: 13 amino acids. The CDR3 bases are TGTGCCAGCAGACTAGCACTTTACAATGAGCAGTTCTTC. This codes for CASRLALYNEQFF.

V and J are TRBV19 and TRBJ1-5; D gene unclear. Between the trimmed V and J ends, which lost 9 bases and 0 bases, there was a span of 9 bases. Germline V gives CDR1 LNHDA, CDR2 SQIVND (reference sequence). This CDR3 comprises 13 residues. This CDR3 is CASNADSNQPQHF. The CDR3 coding sequence is TGTGCCAGCAATGCAGATAGCAATCAGCCCCAGCATTTT.

The V call is TRBV28, the J call TRBJ2-5, with TRBD2 identical over 10 bases. The V and J ends lost 7 bases and 6 bases, in that order; junction bases with no gene match: 14. The CDR3 contains 16 residues. CDR1 is MDHEN, CDR2 SYDVKM, per germline. CDR3 sequence: CASTPRGTSGMKTQYF. The CDR3 DNA sequence: TGTGCCAGCACTCCCAGAGGTACTAGCGGGATGAAGACCCAGTACTTC. Full variable domain (rest looked up from reference TRBV28 and TRBJ2-5): DVKVTQSSRYLVKRTGEKVFLECVQDMDHENMFWYRQDPGLGLRLIYFSYDVKMKEKGDIPEGYSVSREKKERFSLILESASTNQTSMYLCASTPRGTSGMKTQYFGPGTRLLVL.

The CDR3 region is CASSLNPGGYTGELFF. The CDR3 DNA follows: TGTGCCAGCAGCTTAAATCCAGGGGGTTACACCGGGGAGCTGTTTTTT. The V call is TRBV7-3, the J call TRBJ2-2, with 7 bases lining up with TRBD1. In germline, CDR1 is SGHTA, CDR2 FQGTGA. The CDR3 consists of 16 residues. Losses at the gene ends were 1 base for V and 3 bases for J; bases not matched to a gene: 5.

The rearrangement uses TRBV7-2 and TRBJ1-1; D perhaps matches TRBD1 (6 bases). Germline V gives CDR1 SGHTA, CDR2 FQGNSA. The CDR3 runs 15 residues. Trimming stripped 1 base from V and 4 bases from J, with 13 bases between. The CDR3 sequence: CASSLEGGGSTEAFF. CDR3 nucleotide sequence: TGTGCCAGCAGCTTAGAAGGGGGGGGGAGCACTGAAGCTTTCTTT.

This clone was recorded only once. The chain uses TRBV18 and TRBJ1-3; 7 bases align to TRBD1. CDR1 is KGHSH and CDR2 is LQKENI in the germline V gene. The V and J ends lost 1 base and 2 bases, in that order; junction bases with no gene match: 2. The CDR3 sequence is 15 residues long. The CDR3 region is CASSPQTGTGNTIYF. The CDR3 DNA follows: TGTGCCAGCTCACCACAGACAGGGACTGGAAACACCATATATTTT.

As regards this clone: One junction end disagrees with the germline gene, perhaps due to a read error. CDR3 sequence reads: CTSSLGGGMGYGYTF. The CDR3 DNA follows: TGTACCAGCAGTCTAGGCGGGGGCATGGGCTATGGCTACACCTTC. The chain employs TRBV27 and TRBJ1-2, with D maybe TRBD1 (6 bases). The CDR3 has 15 residues. CDR1 and CDR2 (germline): MNHEY, SMNVEV (reference sequence).

The chain's CDR3 is CASSGQGGNTYEQYF. The CDR3 bases are TGTGCCAGCAGTGGACAGGGGGGGAACACCTACGAGCAGTACTTC. The chain couples TRBV28 to TRBJ2-7; the match to TRBD1 covers 10 bases. The trim removed 5 bases at V and 2 bases at J, leaving 6 bases unmatched. Germline V CDR1 and CDR2: MDHEN, SYDVKM. This CDR3 has 15 amino acids.

The gene calls are TRBV27 and TRBJ2-5, with D possibly matching TRBD1 (6 bases). In germline, CDR1 is MNHEY, CDR2 SMNVEV (reference sequence). The CDR3 has 14 amino acids. Deletions cut 5 bases from V and 3 bases from J, with 13 bases between. The CDR3 loop is CASSPRDNEETQYF. CDR3 sequence (DNA): TGTGCCAGCAGTCCCCGGGACAATGAAGAGACCCAGTACTTC.

This chain links TRBV5-6 with TRBJ2-3; 8 bases agree with TRBD1. The V gene end was trimmed by 4 bases and the J gene end by 4 bases; junction bases not matched to a gene: 8. Germline lookup yields CDR1 SGHDT and CDR2 YYEEEE. The CDR3 extends over 15 amino acids. The CDR3 nucleotides are TGTGCCAGCAGCATCGGGACAGGTCTTTCAGATACGCAGTATTTT. This sequence encodes CASSIGTGLSDTQYF.

In the case of this clone: The conserved phenylalanine or tryptophan is not found at the CDR3 terminus, so this likely reflects a read error. V usage is TRBV6-6 and J usage is TRBJ1-2; D unclear. Trimming cost V 2 bases and J 1 base, with 2 bases left between them. The CDR3 has 12 residues. Germline values: CDR1 MNHNY, CDR2 SVGAGI (reference sequence). The CDR3: CASSYGNYGYTL. CDR3 DNA sequence: TGTGCCAGCAGTTACGGTAACTATGGCTACACCCTC.

The chain has TRBV30 and TRBJ1-6, with 9 bases lining up with TRBD1. This CDR3 is 15 amino acids long. CDR1 GTSNPN and CDR2 SVGIG come from the germline V gene (reference sequence). V shed 4 bases and J 2 bases; nucleotides not matched to a gene: 3. CDR3 protein: CAWNRGQTYNSPLHF. The CDR3 nucleotides are TGTGCCTGGAACAGGGGGCAGACCTATAATTCACCCCTCCACTTT. The full variable domain, in which reference TRBV30 and TRBJ1-6 provide the parts outside the CDR3, is SQTIHQWPATLVQPVGSPLSLECTVEGTSNPNLYWYRQAAGRGLQLLFYSVGIGQISSEVPQNLSASRPQDRQFILSSKKLLLSDSGFYLCAWNRGQTYNSPLHFGNGTRLTVT.

V is TRBV7-2 and J is TRBJ2-7; D not certain. The CDR3 loop spans 12 amino acids. Germline CDR1 SGHTA, CDR2 FQGNSA. V gave up 4 bases and J gave up 3 bases, with 7 bases separating them. The CDR3 nucleotides are TGTGCCAGCAGCTCTTACAACTACGAGCAGTACTTC. Its protein product is CASSSYNYEQYF.

The chain couples TRBV5-5 to TRBJ1-1, with TRBD1 as a possible D gene (5 bases). The CDR3 loop spans 13 amino acids. The V gene's germline CDR1 is SGHKS and CDR2 YYEKEE (reference sequence). The V gene lost 4 bases and the J gene lost 0 bases, with 7 bases spanning the gap. The CDR3 is CASSLTVNTEAFF. As DNA, the CDR3 is TGTGCCAGCAGCCTGACAGTGAACACTGAAGCTTTCTTT.

The chain has TRBV10-2 and TRBJ2-3, with 10 nucleotides matching TRBD2. Germline CDR1 WSHSY, CDR2 SAAADI. V lost 6 bases, J lost 4 bases, and 4 bases stayed unmatched. CDR3 length equals 14 residues. The CDR3 nucleotides are TGCGCCAGCAGATCTAGCGGGAGTCCAGATACGCAGTATTTT. Protein sequence: CASRSSGSPDTQYF.

The CDR3 nucleotides read TGTGCCAGCTCGGCTAGCGGGAGTGATGAGCAGTTCTTC. As protein: CASSASGSDEQFF. The genes are TRBV5-8 and TRBJ2-1, with TRBD2 matching over 10 bases. CDR1 and CDR2 (germline): SGHTS, YDEGEE. Losses at the gene ends were 7 bases for V and 8 bases for J; bases not matched to a gene: 6. The CDR3 is 13 amino acids.

J is TRBJ2-5 and V is TRBV19; TRBD1 aligns across 11 bases. The CDR3 contains 13 residues. The ends lost 9 bases at V and 4 bases at J; junction bases unmatched: 4. Looked up from germline, CDR1 is LNHDA and CDR2 is SQIVND (reference sequence). CDR3 sequence (DNA): TGTGCCAGCGGGACAGGGGGAGTAGAGACCCAGTACTTC. Residues: CASGTGGVETQYF.

The V and J genes are TRBV9 and TRBJ2-7; a possible D gene is TRBD1 (6 bases). The germline V gene encodes CDR1 SGDLS and CDR2 YYNGEE. This CDR3 is built from 15 residues. Trimming pared 4 bases from V and 7 bases from J, leaving 21 bases between. CDR3 in DNA: TGTGCCAGCAGCCCTGGGACACTGGTAGGGAGAGAGCAGTACTTC. Amino acid sequence: CASSPGTLVGREQYF.

The chain couples TRBV18 to TRBJ2-7, with D uncertain. The CDR3 totals 13 residues. Germline loops: CDR1 KGHSH, CDR2 LQKENI. The germline V and J ends were trimmed by 5 bases and 1 base, with 9 bases remaining between them. This CDR3 reads CASSATISYEQYF. In DNA form, the CDR3 reads TGTGCCAGCTCAGCGACAATATCCTACGAGCAGTACTTC.

V gene TRBV7-2 combines with J gene TRBJ2-1; a possible D gene is TRBD2 (6 bases). Germline CDR1 and CDR2: SGHTA and FQGNSA. CDR3 size: 13 residues. The V gene lost 0 bases and the J gene lost 6 bases, with 6 bases spanning the gap. The CDR3 reads CASSLAGSNEQFF. CDR3 sequence (DNA): TGTGCCAGCAGCTTAGCCGGGAGCAATGAGCAGTTCTTC. Variable domain in full (rest from reference TRBV7-2 and TRBJ2-1): GAGVSQSPSNKVTEKGKDVELRCDPISGHTALYWYRQSLGQGLEFLIYFQGNSAPDKSGLPSDRFSAERTGGSVSTLTIQRTQQEDSAVYLCASSLAGSNEQFFGPGTRLTVL.

The chain employs TRBV7-9 and TRBJ2-7; TRBD2 matches at 8 bases. V was pared by 5 bases and J by 3 bases, with 12 bases of the junction left unmatched. There are 16 residues in the CDR3. CDR1 and CDR2 (germline): SEHNR, FQNEAQ (reference sequence). CDR3 DNA: TGTGCCAGCAGCCAAAACCGCGGGGGGCAGGTCTACGAGCAGTACTTC. Its protein is CASSQNRGGQVYEQYF.

The V and J genes are TRBV4-1 and TRBJ2-5; TRBD2 matches at 12 bases. Germline loops: CDR1 MGHRA, CDR2 YSYEKL. The ends lost 0 bases at V and 2 bases at J; junction bases unmatched: 7. The CDR3 covers 18 residues. This CDR3 reads CASSQDRGTSGLQETQYF. The DNA of the CDR3 is TGCGCCAGCAGCCAAGATCGCGGGACTAGCGGGCTTCAAGAGACCCAGTACTTC.

This chain links TRBV19 with TRBJ1-5, with D tentatively TRBD1 (5 bases). Trimming removed 3 bases at V and 10 bases at J, with 19 bases between. CDR1 is LNHDA and CDR2 is SQIVND in the germline V gene (reference sequence). This CDR3 has 15 residues. This CDR3 is CASSIGGGTPEPQHF. The CDR3 DNA reads as TGTGCCAGTAGTATTGGCGGGGGAACCCCCGAACCCCAGCATTTT. Complete variable domain (other parts from reference TRBV19 and TRBJ1-5): DGGITQSPKYLFRKEGQNVTLSCEQNLNHDAMYWYRQDPGQGLRLIYYSQIVNDFQKGDIAEGYSVSREKKESFPLTVTSAQKNPTAFYLCASSIGGGTPEPQHFGDGTRLSIL.